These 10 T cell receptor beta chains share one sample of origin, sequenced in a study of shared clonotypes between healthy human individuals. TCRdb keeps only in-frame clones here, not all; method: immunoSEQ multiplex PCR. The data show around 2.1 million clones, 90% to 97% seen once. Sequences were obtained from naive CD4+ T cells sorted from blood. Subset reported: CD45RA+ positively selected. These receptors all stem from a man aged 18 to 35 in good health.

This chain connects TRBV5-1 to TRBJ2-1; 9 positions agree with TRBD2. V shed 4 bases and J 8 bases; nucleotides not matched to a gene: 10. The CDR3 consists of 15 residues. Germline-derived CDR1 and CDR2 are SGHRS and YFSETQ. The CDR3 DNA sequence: TGCGCCAGCAGCGGTGCGGGACTAGCTTCCCATGAGCAGTTCTTC. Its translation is CASSGAGLASHEQFF.

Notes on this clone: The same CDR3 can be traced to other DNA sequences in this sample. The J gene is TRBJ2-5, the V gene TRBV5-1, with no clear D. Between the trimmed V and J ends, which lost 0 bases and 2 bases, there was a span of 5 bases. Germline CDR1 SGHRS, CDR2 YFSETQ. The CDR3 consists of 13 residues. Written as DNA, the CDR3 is TGCGCCAGCAGCTTGGCACAGCAAGAGACCCAGTACTTC. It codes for CASSLAQQETQYF.

The CDR3 sequence: CASSTRVSTEAFF. The CDR3, as DNA: TGTGCCAGCAGCACCAGGGTAAGCACTGAAGCTTTCTTT. The chain is built from TRBV7-2 and TRBJ1-1, with D possibly TRBD1 on 5 matching bases. V lost 5 bases and J lost 4, with 11 bases in between. The CDR3 is made up of 13 amino acids. CDR1 and CDR2 from the germline V gene are SGHTA and FQGNSA.

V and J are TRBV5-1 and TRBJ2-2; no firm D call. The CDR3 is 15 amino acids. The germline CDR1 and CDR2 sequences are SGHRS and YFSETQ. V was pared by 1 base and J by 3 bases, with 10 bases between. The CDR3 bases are TGCGCCAGCAGCTTGACACTTATGGACACCGGGGAGCTGTTTTTT. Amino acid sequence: CASSLTLMDTGELFF.

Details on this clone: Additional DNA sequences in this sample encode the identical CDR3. The CDR3: CASSPTSVSYNEQFF. CDR3 nucleotides: TGCGCCAGCAGCCCCACTAGTGTCAGCTACAATGAGCAGTTCTTC. The V call is TRBV5-1, the J call TRBJ2-1, with a possible D match to TRBD2 (5 bases). V was cut by 4 bases and J by 3 bases, with 14 bases left in between. CDR1 SGHRS and CDR2 YFSETQ come from the germline V gene. The CDR3 runs 15 residues.

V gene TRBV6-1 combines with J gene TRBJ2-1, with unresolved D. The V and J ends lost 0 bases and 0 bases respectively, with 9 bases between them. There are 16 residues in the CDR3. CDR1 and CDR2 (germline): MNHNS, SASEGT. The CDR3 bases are TGTGCCAGCAGTGAAGCCACAATCAGCTCCTACAATGAGCAGTTCTTC. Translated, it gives CASSEATISSYNEQFF.

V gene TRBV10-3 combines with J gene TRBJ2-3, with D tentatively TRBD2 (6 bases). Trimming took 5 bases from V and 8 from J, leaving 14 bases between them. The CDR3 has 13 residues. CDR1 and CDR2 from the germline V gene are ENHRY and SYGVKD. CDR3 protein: CAISPTSGATQYF. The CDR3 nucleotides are TGTGCCATCAGTCCGACTAGTGGCGCTACGCAGTATTTT.

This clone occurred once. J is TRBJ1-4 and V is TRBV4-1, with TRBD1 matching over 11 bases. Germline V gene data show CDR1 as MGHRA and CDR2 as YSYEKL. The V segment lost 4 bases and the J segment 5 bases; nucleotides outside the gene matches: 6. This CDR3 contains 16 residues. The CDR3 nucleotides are TGCGCCAGCAGCCTCGGGACAGGGGGTGGAAATGAAAAACTGTTTTTT. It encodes CASSLGTGGGNEKLFF.

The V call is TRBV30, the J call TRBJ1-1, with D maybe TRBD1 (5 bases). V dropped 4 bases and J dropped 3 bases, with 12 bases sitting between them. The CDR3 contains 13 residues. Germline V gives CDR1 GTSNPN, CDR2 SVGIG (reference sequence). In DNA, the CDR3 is TGTGCCTGGATACGACAGAAAGACACTGAAGCTTTCTTT. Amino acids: CAWIRQKDTEAFF.

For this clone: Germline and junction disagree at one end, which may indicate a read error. CDR3 protein: CASSLDAGNQPQHF. CDR3 nucleotide sequence: TGTGCCAGCAGTTTGGATGCGGGCAATCAGCCCCAGCATTTT. J is TRBJ1-5 and V is TRBV5-4; D uncertain. Germline V gene data show CDR1 as SGHNT and CDR2 as YYREEE (reference sequence). The CDR3 covers 14 residues.